Following are 18 T cell receptor beta chains from one sample sequenced in a study of regulatory T cells in long-lasting Graves disease. Time point here: newly diagnosed GD, antithyroid drugs for less than 3 months. Preparation of the TCR library used RNA extracted from PBMCs. Construction of TCR beta libraries relied on iRepertoire HTBI primers and on Arm-PCR targeting CDR3 regions. MiXCR, applied by TCRdb to the multiplex PCR reads, yields one record per CDR3 protein. This table has about 540,000 distinct CDR3 sequences, roughly 14% appearing once. Separately, the same data were catalogued under a study of T cells in Graves' hyperthyroidism and ophthalmopathy.

The sequenced sample was peripheral blood mononuclear cells (PBMCs), obtained at new diagnosis, from a patient treated with antithyroid drugs. The receptors derive from a man in his thirties or forties with Graves disease.

This clonotype was seen at least ten times. The rearrangement joins TRBV5-1 to TRBJ2-1; TRBD1 matches at 10 bases. Per germline, CDR1 SGHRS and CDR2 YFSETQ. Trimming cost V 3 bases and J 12 bases; bases outside gene matches: 12. The CDR3 runs 15 residues. The CDR3 loop is CASSSQGGTGEGQFF. CDR3 in DNA: TGCGCCAGCAGCTCACAAGGAGGGACAGGGGAGGGGCAGTTCTTC.

The chain couples TRBV4-1 to TRBJ2-3, with D uncertain. Germline CDR1 reads MGHRA; CDR2 reads YSYEKL. There are 16 residues in the CDR3. Deletions cut 1 base from V and 2 bases from J, with 13 bases between. The CDR3 is CASSQVPGIITDTQYF. In DNA form, the CDR3 reads TGCGCCAGCAGCCAAGTACCTGGAATCATCACAGATACGCAGTATTTT.

The rearrangement joins TRBV6-5 to TRBJ2-3, with no clear D. V lost 0 bases and J 6 bases, leaving 13 bases between the germline ends. CDR3 length: 15 amino acids. Germline V gene sequence: CDR1 MNHEY, CDR2 SVGAGI. The CDR3 DNA is TGTGCCAGCAGTTACTCGAGTAGAAGCCCCGATACGCAGTATTTT. The encoded protein is CASSYSSRSPDTQYF.

Regarding this clonotype: With a much larger clone just one base away, this may be a read error. The rearrangement links TRBV24-1 to TRBJ2-5; D is unresolved. Trimming pared 9 bases from V and 4 bases from J, leaving 8 bases between. Germline V gene sequence: CDR1 KGHDR, CDR2 SFDVKD. The CDR3 is 11 amino acids. CDR3 sequence: CATASGETQYF. CDR3 coding DNA: TGTGCCACCGCGTCGGGAGAGACCCAGTACTTC.

Only a few counts were recorded for this clonotype. The rearrangement joins TRBV7-9 to TRBJ2-2; tentative D call: TRBD2 (5 bases). The CDR3 contains 15 residues. Trimming took 5 bases from V and 4 from J, leaving 14 bases between them. Germline CDR1 and CDR2: SEHNR and FQNEAQ (reference sequence). In DNA form, the CDR3 reads TGTGCCAGCAGCGCCGGGGTCCTGGTCACCGGGGAGCTGTTTTTT. Its protein is CASSAGVLVTGELFF.

The rearrangement joins TRBV30 to TRBJ1-2; D not certain. Trimming took off 3 bases at V and 7 bases at J, with 12 bases between the two ends. There are 12 residues in the CDR3. Germline CDR1 GTSNPN, CDR2 SVGIG (reference sequence). The CDR3 DNA reads as TGTGCCTGGAGCCGGGAGGGATCTGGCTACACCTTC. Protein: CAWSREGSGYTF.

A few counts support this clonotype. This chain uses TRBV10-3 with TRBJ2-3; 9 nucleotides match TRBD2. This CDR3 is built from 15 residues. Germline V lookup: CDR1 ENHRY, CDR2 SYGVKD. Trimming cost V 6 bases and J 3 bases; bases outside gene matches: 7. Here the CDR3 reads CAISPSSGTTDTQYF. CDR3 nucleotide sequence: TGTGCCATCAGCCCTTCTAGCGGGACTACAGATACGCAGTATTTT.

This clonotype was seen a single time. The chain recombines TRBV20-1 with TRBJ2-1, with TRBD1 identical over 12 bases. The CDR3 loop spans 13 amino acids. Germline V gives CDR1 DFQATT, CDR2 SNEGSKA (reference sequence). Germline trimming cut 6 bases from V and 10 bases from J; bases unmatched to any gene: 7. The CDR3 sequence: CSAPGQGAREQFF. In DNA, the CDR3 is TGCAGTGCCCCGGGACAGGGGGCGAGGGAGCAGTTCTTC.

This clonotype showed up many times. The rearrangement uses TRBV20-1 and TRBJ2-1; tentative D call: TRBD2 (5 bases). This CDR3 is built from 14 residues. The germline gives CDR1 DFQATT, CDR2 SNEGSKA (reference sequence). V was pared by 5 bases and J by 1 base, with 12 bases between. The CDR3 loop reads CSAPERISYNEQFF. The CDR3 DNA is TGCAGTGCTCCCGAGCGGATTTCCTACAATGAGCAGTTCTTC.

This clonotype occurred many times. V gene TRBV4-1 combines with J gene TRBJ1-2, with TRBD1 matching 8 bases. The CDR3 totals 14 residues. Trimming cost V 1 base and J 8 bases; bases outside gene matches: 6. Per germline, CDR1 MGHRA and CDR2 YSYEKL. The CDR3 sequence is CASSQGQGARGYTF. For the CDR3, the DNA is TGCGCCAGCAGCCAAGGTCAGGGGGCGCGCGGCTACACCTTC.

This clonotype occurred many times. The chain has TRBV12-3 or TRBV12-4 and TRBJ2-5; 7 nucleotides line up with TRBD2. This CDR3 has 15 residues. Trimming removed 7 bases from V and 5 bases from J; junction bases left unmatched: 13. This CDR3 reads CASTRSRDYGETQYF. In DNA form, the CDR3 reads TGTGCCAGCACCCGGAGTAGGGACTACGGGGAGACCCAGTACTTC.

The chain couples TRBV29-1 to TRBJ1-2; tentative D call: TRBD1 (6 bases). The CDR3 runs to 16 residues. Germline V gene sequence: CDR1 SQVTM, CDR2 ANQGSEA. Trimming cost V 3 bases and J 3 bases, with 20 bases left between them. The CDR3 DNA is TGCAGCGTTGATGTGGGGGGCGGGACCCCCTACTATGGCTACACCTTC. As protein: CSVDVGGGTPYYGYTF.

Worth noting for this clonotype: This could be a read error, since a much larger clone is one nucleotide away. The rearrangement joins TRBV20-1 to TRBJ1-1, with no clear D. CDR1 and CDR2 from the germline V gene are DFQATT and SNEGSKA (reference sequence). Trimming stripped 4 bases from V and 7 bases from J, with 13 bases between. The CDR3 has 12 amino acids. CDR3 region: CSAISRSGEAFF. CDR3 bases: TGCAGTGCTATTTCAAGGTCGGGTGAAGCTTTCTTT.

Comment on this clonotype: This may stem from a read error, because a much larger clone lies one nucleotide away. The chain employs TRBV9 and TRBJ2-3; D gene uncertain. V was shortened by 7 bases and J by 0 bases, with 15 bases between the two germline ends. The length of the CDR3 is 15 residues. Germline V gene data show CDR1 as SGDLS and CDR2 as YYNGEE. The CDR3 here is CASGERTDSTDTQYF. CDR3 coding DNA: TGTGCCAGCGGCGAACGGACGGACAGCACAGATACGCAGTATTTT.

In its sample, this clonotype was seen a few times. The chain has TRBV13 and TRBJ1-4, with no clear D. The V gene lost 5 bases and the J gene lost 8 bases, with 15 bases spanning the gap. The CDR3 spans 14 residues. Germline V gene sequence: CDR1 PRHDT, CDR2 FYEKMQ (reference sequence). CDR3: CASSPRRPGEKLFF. CDR3 bases: TGTGCCAGCAGCCCACGAAGACCTGGGGAAAAACTGTTTTTT.

This clonotype was counted at least ten times. The chain joins TRBV27 to TRBJ2-7; D remains ambiguous. The length of the CDR3 is 11 residues. Germline assignment: CDR1 MNHEY and CDR2 SMNVEV (reference sequence). Between the trimmed V and J ends, which lost 2 bases and 5 bases, there was a span of 4 bases. CDR3 residues: CASSLGNEQYF. In nucleotides, the CDR3 is TGTGCCAGCAGTTTAGGGAACGAGCAGTACTTC.

This clonotype was counted ten times or more. V usage is TRBV27 and J usage is TRBJ2-1, with 7 bases matching TRBD2. The J call may be faulty, since TRBJ2-5 better matches the DNA end. In germline, CDR1 is MNHEY, CDR2 SMNVEV (reference sequence). CDR3 length equals 15 residues. DNA for the CDR3: TGTGCCAGCAGTCCCCAGCGGGAACGGCAAGAGACCCAGTACTTC. It specifies CASSPQRERQETQYF.

This clonotype has more than one count but fewer than ten. The gene calls are TRBV5-1 and TRBJ2-1; the D gene is possibly TRBD1 (5 bases). The germline V and J ends were trimmed by 0 bases and 4 bases, with 11 bases remaining between them. The length of the CDR3 is 15 residues. In germline, CDR1 is SGHRS, CDR2 YFSETQ. CDR3 nucleotide sequence: TGCGCCAGCAGCTTGGGGGGCCAGGATTACAATGAGCAGTTCTTC. This translates into CASSLGGQDYNEQFF.